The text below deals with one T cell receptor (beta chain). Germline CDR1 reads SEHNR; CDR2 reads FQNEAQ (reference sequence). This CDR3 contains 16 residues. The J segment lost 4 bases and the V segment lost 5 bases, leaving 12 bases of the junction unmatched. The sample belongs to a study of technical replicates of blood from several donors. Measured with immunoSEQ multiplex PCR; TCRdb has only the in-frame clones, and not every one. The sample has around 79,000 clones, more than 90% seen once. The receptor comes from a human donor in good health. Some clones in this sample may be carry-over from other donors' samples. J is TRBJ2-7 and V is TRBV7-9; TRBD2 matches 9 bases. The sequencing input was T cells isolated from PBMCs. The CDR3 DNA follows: TGTGCCAGCAGCCCCACAGGGGCGGGAGGGAGGTACGAGCAGTACTTC. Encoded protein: CASSPTGAGGRYEQYF.